This TCR beta chain was sequenced during a study of control samples from healthy donors and cancer patients. This clone was detected only once. The CDR3 consists of 17 residues. Germline lookup yields CDR1 SGHVS and CDR2 FQNEAQ. Trimming left V 3 bases short and J 4 bases short, with 19 bases between. The protocol was immunoSEQ multiplex PCR, while the TCRdb copy is restricted to in-frame clones and leaves out a portion. The data hold about 180,000 clones, with roughly 94% observed a single time. This TCR came from a woman between 18 and 29 years old in good health. The sequencing sample was made of blood. This chain uses TRBV7-8 with TRBJ1-3; tentatively, D is TRBD1 (5 bases). CDR3 in amino acids: CASSFSALLGAGNTIYF. The CDR3 DNA reads TGTGCCAGCAGCTTTAGCGCACTGTTAGGGGCGGGAAACACCATATATTTT.